One and the same sample provided the 25 T cell receptor beta chains below, sequenced in a study of control samples from healthy donors and cancer patients. Produced via immunoSEQ multiplex PCR; TCRdb's table is partial and in-frame only. The sample lists 40,000 to 50,000 clones, roughly 65% occurring once. The sample taken for sequencing was formalin-fixed, paraffin-embedded tissue. These receptors were collected from a male donor with melanoma.

The rearrangement joins TRBV7-9 to TRBJ1-2; 7 bases are shared with TRBD1. Germline trimming cut 10 bases from V and 5 bases from J; bases unmatched to any gene: 13. This CDR3 region has 14 residues. Germline CDR1 SEHNR, CDR2 FQNEAQ (reference sequence). This CDR3 is CATIKQGVWYGYTF. The DNA for the CDR3 is TGTGCCACCATAAAGCAGGGGGTTTGGTATGGCTACACCTTC.

This clone was detected many times. The V gene is TRBV6-6, the J gene TRBJ2-7; 7 nucleotides agree with TRBD1. The V gene end was trimmed by 6 bases and the J gene end by 1 base; junction bases not matched to a gene: 9. The CDR3 is 15 amino acids. The V gene's germline CDR1 is MNHNY and CDR2 SVGAGI (reference sequence). CDR3 protein: CASSPARGFSYEQYF. The CDR3 region has the DNA TGTGCCAGCAGCCCCGCCAGGGGGTTTTCCTACGAGCAGTACTTC.

This clone appeared a few times. The genes are TRBV6-5 and TRBJ2-3; D gene ambiguous. V lost 6 bases, J lost 3 bases, and 4 bases lay in between. CDR3 size: 11 residues. The germline CDR1 and CDR2 sequences are MNHEY and SVGAGI. CDR3 bases: TGTGCCAGCAGAGCTACAGATACGCAGTATTTT. This sequence encodes CASRATDTQYF.

This clone was counted a single time. In nucleotides, the CDR3 is TGTGCCACCGCCCAGCGGGAACGCACAGATACGCAGTATTTT. Translating it yields CATAQRERTDTQYF. This sequence joins TRBV7-8 and TRBJ2-3, with 7 bases that match TRBD2. Looked up from germline, CDR1 is SGHVS and CDR2 is FQNEAQ. J was trimmed by 1 base and V by 10 bases; bases with no gene match: 8. The length of the CDR3 is 14 residues.

V and J are TRBV7-9 and TRBJ2-5, with 7 bases identical to TRBD2. The V gene end was trimmed by 5 bases and the J gene end by 4 bases; junction bases not matched to a gene: 10. CDR3 length: 15 residues. Germline CDR1 reads SEHNR; CDR2 reads FQNEAQ (reference sequence). CDR3 in amino acids: CASSLLAEGGETQYF. The CDR3 bases are TGTGCCAGCAGCCTCCTAGCGGAGGGTGGAGAGACCCAGTACTTC. Full variable domain (outside the CDR3, taken from reference TRBV7-9 and TRBJ2-5): DTGVSQNPRHKITKRGQNVTFRCDPISEHNRLYWYRQTLGQGPEFLTYFQNEAQLEKSRLLSDRFSAERPKGSFSTLEIQRTEQGDSAMYLCASSLLAEGGETQYFGPGTRLLVL.

V and J are TRBV19 and TRBJ2-3; TRBD1 aligns across 7 bases. CDR1 and CDR2 (germline): LNHDA, SQIVND (reference sequence). The J segment lost 0 bases and the V segment lost 3 bases, leaving 3 bases of the junction unmatched. The CDR3 spans 15 residues. CDR3 in DNA: TGTGCCAGTAGTATTCCGGGACAGAGCACAGATACGCAGTATTTT. It encodes CASSIPGQSTDTQYF.

The chain joins TRBV7-9 to TRBJ2-3; possibly TRBD1 for D (6 bases). The V end lost 5 bases, the J end lost 0 bases, and 9 bases lay between the germline ends. CDR1 SEHNR and CDR2 FQNEAQ come from the germline V gene (reference sequence). The CDR3 consists of 14 residues. The CDR3 reads CASSPGQSTDTQYF. In nucleotides, the CDR3 is TGTGCCAGCAGCCCCGGACAGAGCACAGATACGCAGTATTTT.

The gene calls are TRBV11-2 and TRBJ2-3; D gene uncertain. The CDR3 totals 12 residues. From germline, CDR1 is SGHAT and CDR2 FQNNGV. Trimming took 3 bases from V and 7 from J, leaving 8 bases between them. For the CDR3, the DNA is TGTGCCAGCAGCTTTTACGGTCATACGCAGTATTTT. It translates to CASSFYGHTQYF. The whole variable domain, filled in from reference TRBV11-2 and TRBJ2-3, reads EAGVAQSPRYKIIEKRQSVAFWCNPISGHATLYWYQQILGQGPKLLIQFQNNGVVDDSQLPKDRFSAERLKGVDSTLKIQPAKLEDSAVYLCASSFYGHTQYFGPGTRLTVL.

This clone was detected only once. The V gene is TRBV27, the J gene TRBJ2-1, with 7 bases lining up with TRBD2. The V segment lost 2 bases and the J segment 13 bases; nucleotides outside the gene matches: 14. This CDR3 has 15 residues. From germline, CDR1 is MNHEY and CDR2 SMNVEV (reference sequence). The CDR3 protein is CASSLSPLGGLRQFF. The CDR3 region has the DNA TGTGCCAGCAGTTTAAGCCCCCTCGGGGGACTAAGACAGTTCTTC.

The CDR3 coding sequence is TGTGCCAGCAGTTTCGTCGTTCAGCGGAGCTCCTACGAGCAGTACTTC. Protein product: CASSFVVQRSSYEQYF. This sequence joins TRBV6-2 or TRBV6-3 and TRBJ2-7; perhaps TRBD2 as D (5 bases). The germline V and J ends were trimmed by 4 bases and 0 bases, with 16 bases remaining between them. The CDR3 loop spans 16 amino acids. Germline lookup yields CDR1 MNHEY and CDR2 SVGEGT.

This clone was observed at least ten times. The chain joins TRBV4-1 to TRBJ2-5; 13 bases fit TRBD2. V lost 4 bases and J lost 8; bases outside the gene matches: 10. The CDR3 has 16 amino acids. Germline values: CDR1 MGHRA, CDR2 YSYEKL. For the CDR3, the DNA is TGCGCCAGCAGCCCAAGGGGGACTAGCGGGGATGATACCCAGTACTTC. As protein: CASSPRGTSGDDTQYF.

The V gene is TRBV29-1, the J gene TRBJ2-2; D possibly corresponds to TRBD2 (6 bases). Trimming took off 5 bases at V and 1 base at J, with 14 bases between the two ends. The CDR3 extends over 15 amino acids. Germline CDR1 is SQVTM and CDR2 is ANQGSEA. The CDR3 DNA follows: TGCAGCGTTCCCCGAGTGGGAGGGAACACCGGGGAGCTGTTTTTT. Amino acids: CSVPRVGGNTGELFF.

The rearrangement uses TRBV2 and TRBJ2-3; D ambiguous. The CDR3 consists of 14 residues. Trimming shortened V by 6 bases and J by 6 bases, and 16 bases separated the two germline ends. Germline V gene lookup returns CDR1 SNHLY and CDR2 FYNNEI. The CDR3 sequence is CASSRTYLGDTQYF. The DNA of the CDR3 is TGTGCCAGCAGCCGGACCTACCTGGGGGATACGCAGTATTTT.

The V and J genes are TRBV5-6 and TRBJ1-2, with a possible D match to TRBD1 (6 bases). In germline, CDR1 is SGHDT, CDR2 YYEEEE. Trimming took 2 bases from V and 8 from J, leaving 16 bases between them. The CDR3 runs to 14 residues. CDR3 coding DNA: TGTGCCAGCAGCTTCCCGGTGGCGGGACAAGGCTACACCTTC. This codes for CASSFPVAGQGYTF.

In its sample, this clone was seen a few times. This chain joins TRBV7-3 and TRBJ2-1, with unresolved D. The CDR3 totals 13 residues. V dropped 3 bases and J dropped 5 bases, with 8 bases sitting between them. Germline CDR1 reads SGHTA; CDR2 reads FQGTGA. In DNA form, the CDR3 reads TGTGCCAGCAGCTTTGGACCGGACAATGAGCAGTTCTTC. It codes for CASSFGPDNEQFF.

The chain recombines TRBV19 with TRBJ2-1; TRBD2 matches 8 bases. The V gene end was trimmed by 0 bases and the J gene end by 3 bases; junction bases not matched to a gene: 4. Germline V gene lookup returns CDR1 LNHDA and CDR2 SQIVND (reference sequence). The length of the CDR3 is 16 residues. CDR3: CASSIDAAGVYNEQFF. The CDR3 nucleotides are TGTGCCAGTAGTATAGATGCAGCGGGAGTCTACAATGAGCAGTTCTTC.

On this clone itself: At one end, the junction sequence differs from germline, possibly due to a read error. The rearrangement joins TRBV4-1 to TRBJ2-4, with TRBD2 matching over 7 bases. CDR3 length: 14 residues. Germline-derived CDR1 and CDR2 are MGHRA and YSYEKL. CDR3 region: CANSQDQGGAIQYF. The CDR3 nucleotides are TGCGCCAACAGCCAAGATCAGGGAGGGGCCATTCAGTACTTC.

This sequence joins TRBV5-4 and TRBJ2-3; a possible D gene is TRBD2 (6 bases). CDR3 length equals 16 residues. The germline gives CDR1 SGHNT, CDR2 YYREEE (reference sequence). V lost 2 bases to trimming and J lost 2 bases, with 15 bases between them. CDR3 DNA sequence: TGTGCCAGCAGCTTTTCGGTTAGCGGAAACACAGATACGCAGTATTTT. Protein product: CASSFSVSGNTDTQYF.

This sequence joins TRBV14 and TRBJ1-1, with a possible D match to TRBD1 (6 bases). V was cut by 0 bases and J by 9 bases, with 14 bases left in between. CDR1 is SGHDN and CDR2 is FVKESK in the germline V gene. The CDR3 length is 14 residues. DNA for the CDR3: TGTGCCAGCAGCCAAGAGCCCGCAACAGGGCAAGCTTTCTTT. This codes for CASSQEPATGQAFF.

The table lists this clone with a few counts. The chain carries TRBV3-1 (or the pseudogene TRBV3-2) and TRBJ2-2; D may be TRBD2 (5 bases). With 0 bases removed from V and 0 bases from J, the gap between germline ends came to 14 bases. This CDR3 region has 18 residues. The V gene's germline CDR1 is LGHDT and CDR2 YNNKEL (reference sequence). The CDR3 nucleotides read TGTGCCAGCAGCCAAGATCTAGCTCTCAACCCGAACACCGGGGAGCTGTTTTTT. It yields the protein CASSQDLALNPNTGELFF.

The chain uses TRBV2 and TRBJ2-1, with TRBD2 identical over 14 bases. Germline V CDR1 and CDR2: SNHLY, FYNNEI. The CDR3 extends over 17 amino acids. The V and J ends lost 5 bases and 10 bases, in that order; junction bases with no gene match: 13. The CDR3: CASSYPVTSGRAGEQFF. The CDR3 region has the DNA TGTGCCAGCAGTTACCCCGTGACTAGCGGGAGGGCCGGGGAGCAGTTCTTC.

In this sample, this clone turned up a few times. The chain links TRBV18 to TRBJ2-7, with 7 bases matching TRBD2. The CDR3 totals 15 residues. With 5 bases clipped from V and 2 bases from J, the junction kept 9 bases outside the gene matches. Germline CDR1 is KGHSH and CDR2 is LQKENI. The CDR3 bases are TGTGCCAGCTCATCCTCGGGACTACGTACCTACGAGCAGTACTTC. It is translated as CASSSSGLRTYEQYF.

Note on this clone: This sample also contains other DNA sequences that code for the same CDR3. The J gene is TRBJ2-3, the V gene TRBV18; D gene unclear. Trimming left V 3 bases short and J 2 bases short, with 6 bases between. This CDR3 has 13 amino acids. CDR1 is KGHSH and CDR2 is LQKENI in the germline V gene. The CDR3 region has the DNA TGTGCCAGCTCACCTTCTTCCACAGATACGCAGTATTTT. Translation: CASSPSSTDTQYF.

CDR3: CASSPWTNNEQFF. In DNA form, the CDR3 reads TGTGCCAGCAGTCCCTGGACCAACAATGAGCAGTTCTTC. This chain connects TRBV28 to TRBJ2-1; unclear D gene. Germline V gene data show CDR1 as MDHEN and CDR2 as SYDVKM. Trimming stripped 5 bases from V and 5 bases from J, with 10 bases between. This CDR3 contains 13 residues.

The rearrangement links TRBV28 to TRBJ2-7; 9 bases match TRBD2. V trimming: 4 bases; J trimming: 6 bases; junction bases outside the gene matches: 7. The CDR3 is 14 residues long. Germline V gives CDR1 MDHEN, CDR2 SYDVKM. The CDR3 DNA reads TGTGCCAGCAGTTACGGGGCGGGAGGGGGCGAGCAGTACTTC. This codes for CASSYGAGGGEQYF.